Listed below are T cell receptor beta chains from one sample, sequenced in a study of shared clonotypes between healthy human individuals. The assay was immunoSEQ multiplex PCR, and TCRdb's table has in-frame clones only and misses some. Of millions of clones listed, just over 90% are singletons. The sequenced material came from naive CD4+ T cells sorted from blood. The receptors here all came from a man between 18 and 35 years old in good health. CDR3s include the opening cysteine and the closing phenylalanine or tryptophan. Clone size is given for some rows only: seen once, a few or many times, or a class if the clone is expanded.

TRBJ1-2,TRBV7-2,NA,CASSFLPRALGYTF
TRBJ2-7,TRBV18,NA,CASSPPAAYEQYF
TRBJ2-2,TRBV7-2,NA,CASSQMTGGGTGELFF
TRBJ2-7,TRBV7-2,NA,CASSPTSGSLSSYEQYF
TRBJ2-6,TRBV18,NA,CASSPPTGPGANVLTF
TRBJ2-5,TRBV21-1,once,CASCGRAQETQYF
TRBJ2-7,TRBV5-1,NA,CASSRQGSYEQYF
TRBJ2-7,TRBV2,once,CASSAEPYEQYF
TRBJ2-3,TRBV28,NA,CASSWDYRSSTDTQYF
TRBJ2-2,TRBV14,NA,CASSQDWSGHSSNWNTGELFF
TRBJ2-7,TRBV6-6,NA,CASSRRAQYEQYF
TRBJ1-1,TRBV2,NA,CASILIRGEAFF
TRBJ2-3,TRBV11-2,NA,CASTLTGGGVDTQYF
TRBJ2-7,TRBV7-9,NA,CASSLVLGTFMEQYF
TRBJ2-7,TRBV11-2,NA,CASSLVRGSSYEQYF
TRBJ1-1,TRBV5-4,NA,CASSRNTEAFF
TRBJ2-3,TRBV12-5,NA,CASGLGLLGDTQYF
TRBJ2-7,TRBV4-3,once,CASSQEGGNYEQYF
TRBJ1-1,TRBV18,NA,CASSPLGQGITEAFF
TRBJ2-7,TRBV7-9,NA,CASTTGIHEQYF
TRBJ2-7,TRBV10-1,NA,CASSPRRSLLSYEQYF
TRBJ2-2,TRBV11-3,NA,CASSLISGGTGELFF
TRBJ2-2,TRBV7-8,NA,CASSGGGRLGTGELFF
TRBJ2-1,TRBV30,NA,CAWSGTSLPKYNEQFF
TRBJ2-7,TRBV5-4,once,CASSLGRLSYEQYF
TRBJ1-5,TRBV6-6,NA,CASSYPTDSNQPQHF
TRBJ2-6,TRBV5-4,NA,CASRASGGAGANVLTF
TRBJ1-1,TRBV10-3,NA,CAISESSGSDTEAFF
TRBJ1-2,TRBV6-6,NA,CASSTPPGNYGYTF
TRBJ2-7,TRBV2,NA,CASTGQGAHEQYF
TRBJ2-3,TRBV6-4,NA,CASSDAVRTRTRTRTQDTQYF
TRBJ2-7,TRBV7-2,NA,CASSPSRAIYEQYF
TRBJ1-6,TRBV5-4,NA,CATWVEGANSPLHF
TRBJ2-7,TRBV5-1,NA,CASSMGNPYEQYF
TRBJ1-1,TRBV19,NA,CASSIGQQNTEAFF
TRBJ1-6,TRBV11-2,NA,CASSSTGAGGYSPLHF
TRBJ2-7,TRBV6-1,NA,CASSVLPYEQYF
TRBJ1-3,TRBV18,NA,CASSPPEWRTGGSGNTIYF
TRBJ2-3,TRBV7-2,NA,CASSSSTSGGVNTQYF